Below, one TCR beta chain is given with its context. The data originate from a study of blood T cell repertoires in COVID-19. In the study overall: Specimens from acute and convalescent COVID-19 originated in the United States, Italy and Spain. The cDNA or gDNA used as material had been derived from T cells, B-cell-depleted T cells, or PBMCs.

Trimming took off 0 bases at V and 7 bases at J, with 13 bases between the two ends. The CDR3 runs 15 residues. Germline lookup yields CDR1 LGHNA and CDR2 YSLEER. In the study's own analysis: The assay estimated nucleated cells by amplifying reference gene primers. TCRdb's copy holds only in-frame clones and misses some; the assay was immunoSEQ multiplex PCR. V and J calls and clone size come straight from that table; D and trimming were deduced from the DNA. The sample records about 77,000 clones, roughly nine tenths being singletons. The genes are TRBV4-3 and TRBJ1-3; possible D gene TRBD1, 5 bases. The receptor comes from a woman of 80 years or more with active or convalescent COVID-19. The sequencing sample was made of peripheral blood. The DNA of the CDR3 is TGCGCCAGCAGCCAAGAAGGGGCAGAAACGAACACCATATATTTT. Translating it yields CASSQEGAETNTIYF.